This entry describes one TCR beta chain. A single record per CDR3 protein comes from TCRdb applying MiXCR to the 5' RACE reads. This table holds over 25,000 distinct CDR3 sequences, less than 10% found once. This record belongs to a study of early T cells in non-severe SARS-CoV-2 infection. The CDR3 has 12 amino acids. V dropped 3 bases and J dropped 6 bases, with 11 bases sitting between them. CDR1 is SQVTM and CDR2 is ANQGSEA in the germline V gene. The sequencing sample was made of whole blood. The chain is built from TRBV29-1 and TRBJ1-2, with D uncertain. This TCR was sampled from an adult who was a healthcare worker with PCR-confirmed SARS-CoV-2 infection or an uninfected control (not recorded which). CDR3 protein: CSVDERVNGYTF. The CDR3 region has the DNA TGCAGCGTTGATGAAAGGGTTAATGGCTACACCTTC.